This TCR beta chain is from a study of T cell changes during pregnancy in multiple sclerosis. Produced via immunoSEQ multiplex PCR; TCRdb's table is partial and in-frame only. The table lists 70,000 to 95,000 clones, around nine tenths of them singletons, with approximately 2% in the top ten. The CDR3 consists of 13 residues. CDR1 SNHLY and CDR2 FYNNEI come from the germline V gene. With 4 bases removed from V and 4 bases from J, the gap between germline ends came to 8 bases. This TCR was recovered from a female donor with multiple sclerosis, enrolled in a pregnancy study. This specimen consisted of peripheral blood, obtained before pregnancy. The gene calls are TRBV2 and TRBJ1-5; D uncertain. The CDR3 nucleotides are TGTGCCAGCAGTGTCGGTCCGAATCAGCCCCAGCATTTT. Translated: CASSVGPNQPQHF. The full variable domain, rest sourced from reference TRBV2 and TRBJ1-5, is EPEVTQTPSHQVTQMGQEVILRCVPISNHLYFYWYRQILGQKVEFLVSFYNNEISEKSEIFDDQFSVERPDGSNFTLKIRSTKLEDSAMYFCASSVGPNQPQHFGDGTRLSIL.